The 15 T cell receptor beta chains below were found in one sample sequenced in a study of cytomegalovirus exposure and HLA in healthy donors. With 60 Vbeta and 13 Jbeta primers, the PCR was carried out. Generated by immunoSEQ multiplex PCR, the TCRdb table keeps only in-frame clones and is missing some. This sample carries tens of thousands of clones, with 3.8% going to the ten biggest clones. The specimen was PBMCs. These receptors were taken from a female donor in good health and CMV-seropositive.

J is TRBJ2-2 and V is TRBV5-1, with D possibly being TRBD1 (6 bases). There are 14 residues in the CDR3. Per germline, CDR1 SGHRS and CDR2 YFSETQ. V was pared by 1 base and J by 4 bases, with 8 bases between. The CDR3 here is CASSLQGSTGELFF. CDR3 coding DNA: TGCGCCAGCAGCTTGCAGGGGAGCACCGGGGAGCTGTTTTTT.

The CDR3 loop is CASSSAGAPTNTEAFF. The CDR3 DNA reads TGTGCCAGCAGTTCGGCAGGGGCCCCTACGAACACTGAAGCTTTCTTT. This chain links TRBV28 with TRBJ1-1, with a possible D match to TRBD1 (6 bases). There are 16 residues in the CDR3. From germline, CDR1 is MDHEN and CDR2 SYDVKM. With 4 bases removed from V and 1 base from J, the gap between germline ends came to 16 bases. Filled out from reference TRBV28 and TRBJ1-1, the complete variable domain reads DVKVTQSSRYLVKRTGEKVFLECVQDMDHENMFWYRQDPGLGLRLIYFSYDVKMKEKGDIPEGYSVSREKKERFSLILESASTNQTSMYLCASSSAGAPTNTEAFFGQGTRLTVV.

This chain joins TRBV7-9 and TRBJ1-1, with 10 bases identical to TRBD1. This CDR3 comprises 16 residues. Germline CDR1 and CDR2: SEHNR and FQNEAQ (reference sequence). The V gene end was trimmed by 2 bases and the J gene end by 0 bases; junction bases not matched to a gene: 3. The CDR3 reads CASSLRGQGLNTEAFF. As DNA, the CDR3 is TGTGCCAGCAGCTTACGGGGACAGGGGCTGAACACTGAAGCTTTCTTT.

This chain links TRBV7-3 with TRBJ2-3, with D perhaps matching TRBD2 (7 bases). V dropped 0 bases and J dropped 5 bases, with 18 bases sitting between them. Per the germline V gene, CDR1 is SGHTA and CDR2 is FQGTGA. This CDR3 is 17 amino acids long. The CDR3 reads CASSLTRGGGRGDTQYF. CDR3 DNA sequence: TGTGCCAGCAGCTTAACACGAGGCGGGGGCCGGGGAGATACGCAGTATTTT.

The chain links TRBV5-1 to TRBJ2-5; 7 bases line up with TRBD1. CDR1 is SGHRS, CDR2 YFSETQ, per germline. Unmatched junction bases numbered 16, after V lost 4 bases and J lost 4 bases. This CDR3 spans 17 amino acids. CDR3 residues: CASSVQGSAGDGETQYF. The CDR3 nucleotides read TGCGCCAGCAGCGTACAGGGGTCTGCGGGTGACGGAGAGACCCAGTACTTC.

The genes are TRBV4-2 and TRBJ2-2; 9 nucleotides agree with TRBD1. Germline V gene data show CDR1 as LGHNA and CDR2 as YNFKEQ. The CDR3 sequence is 15 residues long. V shed 0 bases and J 4 bases; nucleotides not matched to a gene: 0. The CDR3 DNA reads TGTGCCAGCAGCCAAGAGACAGGGGGCACCGGGGAGCTGTTTTTT. Protein: CASSQETGGTGELFF.

V and J are TRBV6-5 and TRBJ2-7; D remains ambiguous. The CDR3 is 11 residues long. Germline assignment: CDR1 MNHEY and CDR2 SVGAGI. V was pared by 3 bases and J by 6 bases, with 6 bases between. DNA for the CDR3: TGTGCCAGCAGTTATATCGGCGAGCAGTACTTC. This codes for CASSYIGEQYF.

The chain joins TRBV29-1 to TRBJ1-1; D gene uncertain. V was shortened by 4 bases and J by 8 bases, with 17 bases between the two germline ends. This CDR3 region has 13 residues. Germline V lookup: CDR1 SQVTM, CDR2 ANQGSEA. CDR3 nucleotides: TGCAGCGTTGTCGCGGTGCAGAGAGGAGAAGCTTTCTTT. Amino acids: CSVVAVQRGEAFF.

This chain uses TRBV18 with TRBJ1-2, with 12 bases identical to TRBD1. J was trimmed by 4 bases and V by 5 bases; bases with no gene match: 8. CDR1 and CDR2 from the germline V gene are KGHSH and LQKENI. The CDR3 spans 16 residues. The CDR3 spells CASSTRGTGGVYGYTF. The DNA of the CDR3 is TGTGCCAGCTCAACCCGGGGGACAGGGGGCGTCTATGGCTACACCTTC.

The chain recombines TRBV5-1 with TRBJ2-5; D perhaps matches TRBD1 (6 bases). The ends were cut back, 5 bases at V and 4 bases at J, with 12 bases in the middle. CDR1 is SGHRS and CDR2 is YFSETQ in the germline V gene. The CDR3 has 13 amino acids. In nucleotides, the CDR3 is TGCGCCAGCAGAAATACAGGGTCAGAGACCCAGTACTTC. This codes for CASRNTGSETQYF.

The rearrangement joins TRBV4-3 to TRBJ2-5, with 15 positions matching TRBD2. Trimming took 0 bases from V and 2 from J; bases not matched to a gene: 7. Germline CDR1 and CDR2: LGHNA and YSLEER. The CDR3 contains 19 residues. The CDR3 DNA sequence: TGCGCCAGCAGCCAAGATTATCCAGGACTAGCGGGGGGGCAAGAGACCCAGTACTTC. Residues: CASSQDYPGLAGGQETQYF.

The chain joins TRBV11-2 to TRBJ1-1; 8 bases line up with TRBD1. Trimming cost V 4 bases and J 0 bases; bases outside gene matches: 1. The CDR3 is made up of 14 amino acids. Germline CDR1 SGHAT, CDR2 FQNNGV. CDR3 DNA: TGTGCCAGCAGCTGGACAGGGTTGAACACTGAAGCTTTCTTT. Residues: CASSWTGLNTEAFF.

This chain joins TRBV20-1 and TRBJ2-3; the D is unclear. This CDR3 is built from 11 residues. Trimming removed 3 bases from V and 5 bases from J, with 6 bases in between. Per germline, CDR1 DFQATT and CDR2 SNEGSKA (reference sequence). CDR3 nucleotide sequence: TGCAGTGCTAGGTTCTTAGATACGCAGTATTTT. The encoded protein is CSARFLDTQYF.

V and J are TRBV5-1 and TRBJ2-7, with a possible D match to TRBD1 (5 bases). The germline gives CDR1 SGHRS, CDR2 YFSETQ. The CDR3 contains 11 residues. V lost 5 bases, J lost 2 bases, and 5 bases lay in between. CDR3 residues: CASRTAYEQYF. The CDR3 DNA reads TGCGCCAGCAGGACAGCCTACGAGCAGTACTTC.

This sequence joins TRBV28 and TRBJ1-1; 8 nucleotides match TRBD1. The germline CDR1 and CDR2 sequences are MDHEN and SYDVKM. Unmatched junction bases numbered 9, after V lost 6 bases and J lost 6 bases. The CDR3 has 14 residues. The CDR3 sequence is CASSLGTGRAEAFF. The CDR3 DNA follows: TGTGCCAGCAGCCTTGGGACAGGCCGGGCTGAAGCTTTCTTT.